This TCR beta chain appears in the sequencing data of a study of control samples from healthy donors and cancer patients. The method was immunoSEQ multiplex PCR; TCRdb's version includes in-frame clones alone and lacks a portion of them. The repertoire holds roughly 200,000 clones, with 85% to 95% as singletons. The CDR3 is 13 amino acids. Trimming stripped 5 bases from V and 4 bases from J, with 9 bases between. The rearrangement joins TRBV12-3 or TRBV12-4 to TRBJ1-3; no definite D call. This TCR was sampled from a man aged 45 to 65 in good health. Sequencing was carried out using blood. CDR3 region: CASSPSGGNTIYF. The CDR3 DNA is TGTGCCAGCAGTCCTTCGGGCGGAAACACCATATATTTT.